This TCR beta chain was recovered during a study of CD8+CD57+ T cells in acquired aplastic anemia. The use of genomic DNA as template underpinned the TCR beta VDJ and CDR3 profiling. TCRdb called the reads again in MiXCR, with one record for every CDR3 protein. The data show 100,000 to 150,000 distinct CDR3 sequences, about 40% seen once. The table lists this clonotype with many counts. In patients chosen for sequencing, flow cytometry had shown CD8+CD57+ cell expansion. CDR3 length equals 11 residues. Trimming took off 0 bases at V and 5 bases at J, with 1 base between the two ends. Germline V gene data show CDR1 as SGDLS and CDR2 as YYNGEE.

Material for sequencing was sorted CD4+, CD8+, or CD8+CD57+ T cells (not recorded which) from PBMCs. The sequence was obtained from a human donor with aplastic anemia. This chain uses TRBV9 with TRBJ2-3; D is undetermined. CDR3 sequence: CASSVEDTQYF. CDR3 nucleotide sequence: TGTGCCAGCAGCGTAGAAGATACGCAGTATTTT.